This entry is about one T cell receptor (beta chain). The antigen is undetermined. Read sequence stops 3 residues before the CDR3 end, and the germline J gene provides the missing end. Sequencing used immunoSEQ multiplex PCR; TCRdb keeps in-frame clones, though not all of them. Listed here are around 19,000 clones without any singletons, the top ten holding roughly 7%. Trimming cost V 8 bases and J 2 bases; bases outside gene matches: 12. There are 16 residues in the CDR3. The V gene's germline CDR1 is SNHLY and CDR2 FYNNEI. The data were taken from a study of T cell clonality in common variable immunodeficiency. Study-wide findings and caveats: Common variable immunodeficiency TCR beta sequences reportedly had fewer deletions and N-nucleotide insertions.

The sequencing sample was made of peripheral blood mononuclear cells. This TCR derives from a human donor with common variable immunodeficiency. V usage is TRBV2 and J usage is TRBJ2-3, with TRBD2 matching 8 bases. CDR3 protein: CASAFLPGLVTDTQYF. The DNA read from the CDR3 is TGTGCCAGCGCCTTCCTTCCGGGACTAGTCACAGATACG.